This paragraph reports one T cell receptor (beta chain). Its cognate antigen is unknown. This entry comes from a study of cytomegalovirus exposure and HLA in healthy donors. For the study at large: There were around 390 genotyped donors. Of these, roughly 82% fell in the genetic ancestry cluster associated with self-reported Caucasian donors. Findings and limits, study-wide: Indistinguishable V segments, including TRBV6-2 and TRBV6-3, were excluded. Common viral pathogens seemed to be connected with several of the most significant clusters, according to a later analysis.

PCR involved 60 Vbeta and 13 Jbeta primers. Produced via immunoSEQ multiplex PCR; TCRdb's table is partial and in-frame only. Here the sample spans 150,000 to 180,000 clones, roughly three quarters being singletons. This CDR3 contains 16 residues. Looked up from germline, CDR1 is SNHLY and CDR2 is FYNNEI. The junction had 18 bases not matched to a gene; V was cut back by 4 bases and J by 14 bases. Specimen: PBMCs. The chain employs TRBV2 and TRBJ2-1; 9 bases fit TRBD2. This TCR was recovered from a young man in good health and CMV-seropositive. In nucleotides, the CDR3 is TGTGCCAGCAGTGGACCCTCCGGGACTAGCCTTCTTCTGGAGTTCTTC. It is translated as CASSGPSGTSLLLEFF.